The T cell receptor beta chain under discussion was sequenced for a study of blood T cells in healthy people across ages. The second PCR ran about 6 to 11 cycles with a sample-barcoded 5' primer and J-beta primers. Every molecule of cDNA carried a tag from a template-switch adaptor with 12 random nucleotides. TCRdb independently ran MiXCR on the 5' RACE reads; one entry per CDR3 protein. The sample includes over 500,000 distinct CDR3 sequences, about 51% of them seen just once. The CDR3 spans 17 residues. Germline-derived CDR1 and CDR2 are DFQATT and SNEGSKA (reference sequence). The junction had 9 bases not matched to a gene; V was cut back by 1 base and J by 0 bases.

The TCR comes from a woman over 75 in good health. V and J are TRBV20-1 and TRBJ1-3; 7 bases line up with TRBD1. Specimen: blood. CDR3 loop: CSARGDRGTASGNTIYF. CDR3 DNA: TGCAGTGCTAGAGGGGACCGCGGGACAGCCTCTGGAAACACCATATATTTT.